A selection of T cell receptor beta chains follows, all from one sample in a study of CD8 T cells in ankylosing spondylitis. Each CDR3 protein is one row after TCRdb ran MiXCR on the 5' RACE reads. The sample lists about 140,000 distinct CDR3 sequences, roughly 8.4% occurring once. Sequenced: synovial fluid, either unsorted or a sorted T cell fraction (not recorded which). The receptor set was obtained from a male donor with ankylosing spondylitis. Both conserved end residues are part of each CDR3.

V: TRBV20-1; CDR3: CSARDIQGSGYTF
V: TRBV20-1; CDR3: CSAPHRGNYGYTF
V: TRBV14; CDR3: CASSQAQIGYTF
V: TRBV27; CDR3: CASSHRGSNQPQHF
V: TRBV25-1; CDR3: CASSEGGRGDYNEQFF
V: TRBV10-3; CDR3: CAISEGALGNTIYF
V: TRBV20-1; CDR3: CRPRAGSTEAFF
V: TRBV20-1; CDR3: CSALGGRGTYNEQFF
V: TRBV2; CDR3: CASRGQLASYEQYF
V: TRBV20-1; CDR3: CSARGNLGGLEQYF
V: TRBV5-1; CDR3: CASSLDRVRYEQYF
V: TRBV14; CDR3: CASSRGVTSGQETQYF
V: TRBV28; CDR3: CASSYDRGNQPQHF
V: TRBV5-1; CDR3: CASSNQQGHYGYTF
V: TRBV20-1; CDR3: CSALDFFTDTQYF
V: TRBV2; CDR3: CASSEVGDTGELFF
V: TRBV6-5; CDR3: CASSYQSGTSGTEQYF
V: TRBV6-5; CDR3: CASSYGDASSYEQYF
V: TRBV27; CDR3: CASSLRGAGALLTF
V: TRBV7-2; CDR3: CASSPGVSQNTEAFF
V: TRBV5-1; CDR3: CASSSGQMNTEAFF
V: TRBV24-1; CDR3: CATSAHRTSGMGEQFF
V: TRBV5-5; CDR3: CASSFLRRDPNEQFF
V: TRBV7-2; CDR3: CASSFYGSGGYTF
V: TRBV5-1; CDR3: CASSFAGTGLYNEQFF
V: TRBV20-1; CDR3: CSAIGTKNTEAFF
V: TRBV5-1; CDR3: CASSGYRGVNTEAFF
V: TRBV2; CDR3: CASSGGAGDIQYF
V: TRBV28; CDR3: CASSSLAGGLNEQFF
V: TRBV6-1; CDR3: CASRMTGAPNTEAFF
V: TRBV5-1; CDR3: CASSFNTGGQETQYF
V: TRBV24-1; CDR3: CATSDLDRERNTIYF
V: TRBV20-1; CDR3: CSARDDGAEQFF
V: TRBV7-2; CDR3: CASSYRVGTGNSPLHF
V: TRBV19; CDR3: CASSPPGGDTQYF
V: TRBV2; CDR3: CASSTESTDTQYF
V: TRBV28; CDR3: CASNLKGNTEAFF
V: TRBV18; CDR3: CASSPLDVNTGELFF
V: TRBV6-1; CDR3: CASSEKGGVTEAFF
V: TRBV20-1; CDR3: CSARDSTTYYEQYF
V: TRBV7-2; CDR3: CASSFDRQGDQPQHF
V: TRBV20-1; CDR3: CSARGMQGPAFF
V: TRBV5-1; CDR3: CASSRDAADTQYF
V: TRBV20-1; CDR3: CSALTYEQYF
V: TRBV28; CDR3: CASEFAGGAYGYTF
V: TRBV9; CDR3: CASSPTGVGYTF
V: TRBV20-1; CDR3: CSATGRTYNEQFF